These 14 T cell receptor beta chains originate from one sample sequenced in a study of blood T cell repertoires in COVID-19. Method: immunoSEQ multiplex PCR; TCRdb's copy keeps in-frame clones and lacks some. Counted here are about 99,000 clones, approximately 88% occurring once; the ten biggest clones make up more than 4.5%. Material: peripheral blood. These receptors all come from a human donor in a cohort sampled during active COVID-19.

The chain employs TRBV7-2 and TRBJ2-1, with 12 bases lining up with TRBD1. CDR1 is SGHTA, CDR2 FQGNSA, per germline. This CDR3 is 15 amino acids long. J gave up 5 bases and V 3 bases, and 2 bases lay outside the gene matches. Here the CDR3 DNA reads TGTGCCAGCAGCTTGGGACAGGGGGCCCACAATGAGCAGTTCTTC. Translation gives CASSLGQGAHNEQFF.

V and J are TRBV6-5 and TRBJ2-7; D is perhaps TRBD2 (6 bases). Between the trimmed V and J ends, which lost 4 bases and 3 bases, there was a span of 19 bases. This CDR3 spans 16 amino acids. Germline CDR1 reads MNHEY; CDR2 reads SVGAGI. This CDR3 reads CASSSGPGLGNYEQYF. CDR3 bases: TGTGCCAGCAGTTCGGGGCCGGGACTCGGAAACTACGAGCAGTACTTC.

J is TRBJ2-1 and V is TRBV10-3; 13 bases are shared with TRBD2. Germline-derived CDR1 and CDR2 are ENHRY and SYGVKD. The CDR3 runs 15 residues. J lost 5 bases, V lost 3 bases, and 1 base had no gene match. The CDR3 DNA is TGTGCCATCAGTGAAGGACTAGCGGGGGACAATGAGCAGTTCTTC. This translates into CAISEGLAGDNEQFF.

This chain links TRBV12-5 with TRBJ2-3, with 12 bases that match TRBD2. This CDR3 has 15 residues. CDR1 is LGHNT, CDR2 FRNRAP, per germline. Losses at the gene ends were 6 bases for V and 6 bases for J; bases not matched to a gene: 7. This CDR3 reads CASGPGLAGTDTQYF. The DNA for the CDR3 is TGTGCTAGTGGCCCCGGACTAGCGGGAACGGATACGCAGTATTTT.

For the CDR3, the DNA is TGTGCTAGTGGGCCAAACACAATATCAGGCGAAGCTTTCTTT. It encodes CASGPNTISGEAFF. V gene TRBV12-5 combines with J gene TRBJ1-1, with D uncertain. Between the trimmed V and J ends, which lost 6 bases and 8 bases, there was a span of 19 bases. Germline CDR1 and CDR2: LGHNT and FRNRAP. The CDR3 has 14 amino acids.

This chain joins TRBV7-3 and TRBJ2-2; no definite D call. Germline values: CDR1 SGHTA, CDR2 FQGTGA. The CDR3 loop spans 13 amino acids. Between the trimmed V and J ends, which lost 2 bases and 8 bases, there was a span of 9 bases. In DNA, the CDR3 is TGTGCCAGCAGCTTAGTTCAGGCGGGGGAGCTGTTTTTT. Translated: CASSLVQAGELFF.

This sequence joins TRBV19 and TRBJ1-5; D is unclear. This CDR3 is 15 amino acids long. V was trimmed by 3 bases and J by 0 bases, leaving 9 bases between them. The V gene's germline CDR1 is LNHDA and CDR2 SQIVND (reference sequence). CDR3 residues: CASSIQVYSNQPQHF. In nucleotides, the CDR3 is TGTGCCAGTAGTATTCAGGTTTATAGCAATCAGCCCCAGCATTTT.

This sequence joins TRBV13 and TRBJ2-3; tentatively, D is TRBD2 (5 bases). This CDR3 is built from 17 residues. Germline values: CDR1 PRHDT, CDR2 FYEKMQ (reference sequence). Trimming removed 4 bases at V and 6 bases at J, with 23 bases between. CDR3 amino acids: CASSSSRGYIAGDTQYF. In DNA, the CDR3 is TGTGCCAGCAGCTCGTCCCGAGGGTATATCGCTGGTGATACGCAGTATTTT.

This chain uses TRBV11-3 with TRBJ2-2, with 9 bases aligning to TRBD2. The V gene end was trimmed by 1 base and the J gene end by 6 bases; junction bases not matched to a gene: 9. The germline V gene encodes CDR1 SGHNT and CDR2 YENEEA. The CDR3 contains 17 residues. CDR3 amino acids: CASSLATWRGGPGELFF. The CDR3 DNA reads TGTGCCAGCAGCTTAGCCACTTGGCGGGGGGGCCCCGGGGAGCTGTTTTTT.

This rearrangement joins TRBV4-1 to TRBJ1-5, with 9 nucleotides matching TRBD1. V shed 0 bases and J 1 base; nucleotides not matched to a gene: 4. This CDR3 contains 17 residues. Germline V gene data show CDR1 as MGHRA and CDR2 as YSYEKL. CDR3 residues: CASSQERGQGSNQPQHF. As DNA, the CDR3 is TGCGCCAGCAGCCAAGAAAGGGGACAGGGAAGCAATCAGCCCCAGCATTTT.

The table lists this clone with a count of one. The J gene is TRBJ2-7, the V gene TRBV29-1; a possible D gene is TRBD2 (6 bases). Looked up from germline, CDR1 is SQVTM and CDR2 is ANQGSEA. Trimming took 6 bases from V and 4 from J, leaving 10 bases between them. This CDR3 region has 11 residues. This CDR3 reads CSVDGGYEQYF. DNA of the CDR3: TGCAGCGTCGACGGGGGATACGAGCAGTACTTC.

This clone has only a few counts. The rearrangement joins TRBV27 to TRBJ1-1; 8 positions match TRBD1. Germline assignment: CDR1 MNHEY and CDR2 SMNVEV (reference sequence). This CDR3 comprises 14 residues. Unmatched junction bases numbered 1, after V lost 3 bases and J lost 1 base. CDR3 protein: CASSFGTGNTEAFF. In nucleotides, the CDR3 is TGTGCCAGCAGTTTTGGGACAGGGAACACTGAAGCTTTCTTT.

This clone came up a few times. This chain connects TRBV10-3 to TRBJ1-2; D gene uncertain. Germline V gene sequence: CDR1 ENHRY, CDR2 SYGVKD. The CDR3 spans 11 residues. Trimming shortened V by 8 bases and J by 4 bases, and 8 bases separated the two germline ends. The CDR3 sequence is CAIGRGYGYTF. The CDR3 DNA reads TGTGCCATCGGTCGGGGCTATGGCTACACCTTC.

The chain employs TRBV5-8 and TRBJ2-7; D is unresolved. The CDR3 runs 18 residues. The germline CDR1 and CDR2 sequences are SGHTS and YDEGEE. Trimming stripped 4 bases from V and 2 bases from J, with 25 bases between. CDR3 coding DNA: TGTGCCAGCAGCCGGGTGTCTTCCAACCTCCATCTTACCTACGAGCAGTACTTC. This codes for CASSRVSSNLHLTYEQYF.